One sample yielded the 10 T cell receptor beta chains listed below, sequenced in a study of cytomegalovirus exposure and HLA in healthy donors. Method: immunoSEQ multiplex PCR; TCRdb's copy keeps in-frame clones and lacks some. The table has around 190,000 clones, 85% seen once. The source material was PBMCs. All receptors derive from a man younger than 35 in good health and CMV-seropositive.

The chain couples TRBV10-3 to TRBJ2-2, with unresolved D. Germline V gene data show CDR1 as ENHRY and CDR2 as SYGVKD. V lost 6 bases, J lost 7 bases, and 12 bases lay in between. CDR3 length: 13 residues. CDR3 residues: CAISARVGGELFF. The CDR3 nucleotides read TGTGCCATCAGCGCTCGAGTTGGCGGGGAGCTGTTTTTT.

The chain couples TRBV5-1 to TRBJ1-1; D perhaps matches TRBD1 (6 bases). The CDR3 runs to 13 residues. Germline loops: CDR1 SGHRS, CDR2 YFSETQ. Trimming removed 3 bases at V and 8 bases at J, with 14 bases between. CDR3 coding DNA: TGCGCCAGCAGCTCCGGACAGACCATGGAAGCTTTCTTT. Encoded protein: CASSSGQTMEAFF.

The CDR3 here is CASSADSRETQYF. The CDR3 DNA follows: TGTGCCAGCAGCGCGGACAGTCGAGAGACCCAGTACTTC. This sequence joins TRBV2 and TRBJ2-5, with D tentatively TRBD1 (6 bases). V gave up 6 bases and J gave up 4 bases, with 12 bases separating them. This CDR3 is built from 13 residues. CDR1 and CDR2 (germline): SNHLY, FYNNEI.

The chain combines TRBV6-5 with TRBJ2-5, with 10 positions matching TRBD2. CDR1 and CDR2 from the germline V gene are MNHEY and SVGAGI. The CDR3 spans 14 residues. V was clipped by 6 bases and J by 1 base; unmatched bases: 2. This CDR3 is CASRKREGQETQYF. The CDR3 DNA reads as TGTGCCAGCAGGAAGCGGGAGGGCCAAGAGACCCAGTACTTC.

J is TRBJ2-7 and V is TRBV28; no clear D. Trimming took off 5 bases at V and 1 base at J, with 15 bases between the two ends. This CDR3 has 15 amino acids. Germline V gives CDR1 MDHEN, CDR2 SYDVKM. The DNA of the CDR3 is TGTGCCAGCAGTCCTACCGGAGCGAGGTCCTACGAGCAGTACTTC. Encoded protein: CASSPTGARSYEQYF. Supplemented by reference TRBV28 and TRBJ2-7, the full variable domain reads DVKVTQSSRYLVKRTGEKVFLECVQDMDHENMFWYRQDPGLGLRLIYFSYDVKMKEKGDIPEGYSVSREKKERFSLILESASTNQTSMYLCASSPTGARSYEQYFGPGTRLTVT.

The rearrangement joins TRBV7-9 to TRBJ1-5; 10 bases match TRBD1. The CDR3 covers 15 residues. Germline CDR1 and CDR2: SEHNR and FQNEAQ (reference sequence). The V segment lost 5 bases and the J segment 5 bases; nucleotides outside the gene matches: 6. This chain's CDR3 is CASSQTGTGDQPQHF. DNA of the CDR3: TGTGCCAGCAGCCAAACCGGGACAGGGGATCAGCCCCAGCATTTT.

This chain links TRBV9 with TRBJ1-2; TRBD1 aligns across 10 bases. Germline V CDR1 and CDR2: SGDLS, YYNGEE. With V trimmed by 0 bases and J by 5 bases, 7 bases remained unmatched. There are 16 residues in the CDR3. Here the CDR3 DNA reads TGTGCCAGCAGCGTAGAGGGGGACAGGGGAGTATATGGCTACACCTTC. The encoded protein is CASSVEGDRGVYGYTF.

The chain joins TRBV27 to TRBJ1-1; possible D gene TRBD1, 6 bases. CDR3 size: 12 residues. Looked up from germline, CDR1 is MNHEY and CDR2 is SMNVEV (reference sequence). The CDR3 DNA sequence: TGTGCGACCAGGGGCGGGAACACTGAAGCTTTCTTT. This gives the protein CATRGGNTEAFF.

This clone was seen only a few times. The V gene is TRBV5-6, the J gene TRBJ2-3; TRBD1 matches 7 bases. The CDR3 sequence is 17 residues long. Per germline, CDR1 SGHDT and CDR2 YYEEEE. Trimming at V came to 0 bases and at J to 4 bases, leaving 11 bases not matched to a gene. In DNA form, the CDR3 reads TGTGCCAGCAGCTTGGCGGGTCGGACAGGTCGCCCAGATACGCAGTATTTT. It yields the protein CASSLAGRTGRPDTQYF.

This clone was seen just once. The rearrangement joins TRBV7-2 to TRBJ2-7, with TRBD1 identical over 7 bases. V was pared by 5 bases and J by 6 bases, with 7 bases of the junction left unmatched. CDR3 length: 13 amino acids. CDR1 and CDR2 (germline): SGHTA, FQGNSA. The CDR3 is CASSVRQGGEQYF. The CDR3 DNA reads TGTGCCAGCAGCGTTCGACAGGGCGGCGAGCAGTACTTC.